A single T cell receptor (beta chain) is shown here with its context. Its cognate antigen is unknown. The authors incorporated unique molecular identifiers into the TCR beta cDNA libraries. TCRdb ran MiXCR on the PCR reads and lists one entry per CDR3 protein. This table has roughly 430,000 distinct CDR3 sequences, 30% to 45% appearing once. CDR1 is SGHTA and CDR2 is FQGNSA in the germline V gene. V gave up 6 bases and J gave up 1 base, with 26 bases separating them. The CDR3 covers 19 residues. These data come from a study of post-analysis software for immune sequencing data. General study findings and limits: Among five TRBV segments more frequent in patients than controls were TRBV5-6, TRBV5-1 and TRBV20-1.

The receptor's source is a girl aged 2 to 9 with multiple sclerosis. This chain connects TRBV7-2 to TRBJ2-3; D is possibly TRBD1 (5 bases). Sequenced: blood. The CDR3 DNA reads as TGTGCCAGCAGTACGCTGACATCTTGGTCGAAAGGGGGCACAGATACGCAGTATTTT. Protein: CASSTLTSWSKGGTDTQYF.